The next 13 T cell receptor beta chains were all read from a single sample in a study of CD8 T cells in ankylosing spondylitis. A single record per CDR3 protein comes from TCRdb applying MiXCR to the 5' RACE reads. Of about 540,000 distinct CDR3 sequences in the sample, more than 9.5% were seen once. General study findings and limits: It appeared that ankylosing spondylitis blood was characterized by a TCR beta motif of 8 or 9 highly homologous variants.

Their target antigens are unknown. Sequences were obtained from blood, either unsorted or a sorted T cell fraction (not recorded which). These receptors were taken from a male donor with ankylosing spondylitis.

This clonotype has a count of ten or more. The chain has TRBV5-5 and TRBJ1-4, with no clear D. Germline loops: CDR1 SGHKS, CDR2 YYEKEE (reference sequence). V lost 4 bases, J lost 5 bases, and 15 bases lay in between. CDR3 length equals 15 residues. The CDR3 DNA reads TGTGCCAGCAGCCCCCCCGGGAACTTGAATGAAAAACTGTTTTTT. This codes for CASSPPGNLNEKLFF.

This clonotype was seen a handful of times. A clone one base away is much larger, so this may be a read error. The chain carries TRBV12-3 or TRBV12-4 and TRBJ2-5; TRBD1 agrees at 8 bases. This CDR3 contains 18 residues. In DNA form, the CDR3 reads TGTGCCCGCAGTTTAAATGTGGGGACAGGTAGCGGACAAGAGACCCAGTACTTC. Amino acids: CARSLNVGTGSGQETQYF.

This clonotype was seen a few times. The rearrangement joins TRBV28 to TRBJ2-4; possible D gene TRBD2, 6 bases. The V end was cut by 5 bases, the J end by 0 bases, with 14 bases between. CDR1 and CDR2 from the germline V gene are MDHEN and SYDVKM. The CDR3 has 16 amino acids. CDR3 nucleotides: TGTGCCAGCAGTGACTTTGGCGGGATAGCCAAAAACATTCAGTACTTC. It encodes CASSDFGGIAKNIQYF.

Notes on this clonotype: A much larger clone differs from this one at a single base, so this may be a read error. V is TRBV20-1 and J is TRBJ2-1, with a tentative D call TRBD2 (6 bases). The CDR3 totals 16 residues. Germline V lookup: CDR1 DFQATT, CDR2 SNEGSKA (reference sequence). The CDR3 nucleotides are TGCTGTGCTAGAGACATTGCAGGGACTTCCTACAATGAGCAGTTCTTC. It encodes CCARDIAGTSYNEQFF.

The chain recombines TRBV3-1 with TRBJ1-3; tentative D call: TRBD1 (5 bases). Germline loops: CDR1 LGHDT, CDR2 YNNKEL (reference sequence). V lost 1 base, J lost 4 bases, and 8 bases lay in between. The CDR3 spans 14 residues. The CDR3 sequence is CASSQAGFGNTIYF. CDR3 DNA: TGTGCCAGCAGCCAAGCAGGGTTCGGAAACACCATATATTTT.

This clonotype was counted ten times or more. The gene calls are TRBV3-1 and TRBJ2-3, with TRBD2 matching over 10 bases. The V gene's germline CDR1 is LGHDT and CDR2 YNNKEL (reference sequence). This CDR3 has 16 residues. After removal of 6 bases from V and 6 bases from J, the junction contained 12 bases not matched to a gene. As DNA, the CDR3 is TGTGCCAGCAGAAACGGACTAGCGGTCTCCTCGGATACGCAGTATTTT. Translation: CASRNGLAVSSDTQYF.

This clonotype has at least ten counts. V usage is TRBV20-1 and J usage is TRBJ1-3; TRBD1 might be the D (6 bases). The CDR3 contains 14 residues. Per the germline V gene, CDR1 is DFQATT and CDR2 is SNEGSKA (reference sequence). Trimming took 8 bases from V and 3 from J, leaving 17 bases between them. The CDR3 sequence is CSSYGGASGNTIYF. DNA for the CDR3: TGCAGTTCTTACGGGGGGGCGAGTGGAAACACCATATATTTT.

This clonotype was observed many times. The gene calls are TRBV12-3 or TRBV12-4 and TRBJ1-1, with 9 bases fitting TRBD1. Germline trimming cut 7 bases from V and 6 bases from J; bases unmatched to any gene: 12. The length of the CDR3 is 15 residues. CDR3 sequence reads: CASTQQGAVFPEAFF. CDR3 sequence (DNA): TGTGCCAGCACCCAACAGGGGGCGGTTTTCCCTGAAGCTTTCTTT.

The CDR3 protein is CASSPAWGTSEKLFF. For the CDR3, the DNA is TGCGCCAGCAGTCCCGCCTGGGGGACGAGTGAAAAACTGTTTTTT. The chain combines TRBV5-1 with TRBJ1-4; D might be TRBD1 (5 bases). This CDR3 spans 15 amino acids. Trimming shortened V by 5 bases and J by 7 bases, and 18 bases separated the two germline ends. In germline, CDR1 is SGHRS, CDR2 YFSETQ.

This clonotype was recorded at least ten times. The rearrangement links TRBV18 to TRBJ2-3; TRBD2 matches 10 bases. V was clipped by 4 bases and J by 5 bases; unmatched bases: 6. Germline CDR1 is KGHSH and CDR2 is LQKENI. The CDR3 is 15 residues long. The CDR3, as DNA: TGTGCCAGCTCACAGCGGGAGGGCTTCGGAGATACGCAGTATTTT. It is translated as CASSQREGFGDTQYF.

This clonotype showed up just a few times. The chain employs TRBV6-2 or TRBV6-3 and TRBJ1-1, with TRBD1 matching over 8 bases. Losses at the gene ends were 0 bases for V and 7 bases for J; bases not matched to a gene: 7. Germline CDR1 and CDR2: MNHEY and SVGEGT. This CDR3 is 15 amino acids long. CDR3 in DNA: TGTGCCAGCAGTTACTCCCGGCAGGGGGCTGGTGAAGCTTTCTTT. Translated, it gives CASSYSRQGAGEAFF.

Worth noting for this clonotype: This may be a read error, as it is one base from a much larger clone. This is likely a read error, given that the CDR3 carries no conserved phenylalanine or tryptophan at its end. The chain carries TRBV5-1 and TRBJ2-5; D might be TRBD1 (5 bases). The CDR3 runs to 15 residues. V dropped 0 bases and J dropped 2 bases, with 11 bases sitting between them. Germline V lookup: CDR1 SGHRS, CDR2 YFSETQ. The CDR3 DNA reads as TGCGCCAGCAGCTTGGACGGCAGGACACAAGAGACCCAGTACTAC. Translated: CASSLDGRTQETQYY.

The V and J genes are TRBV20-1 and TRBJ2-1; D is uncertain. Trimming shortened V by 7 bases and J by 3 bases, and 10 bases separated the two germline ends. The germline V gene has CDR1 DFQATT and CDR2 SNEGSKA (reference sequence). The CDR3 runs to 12 residues. CDR3 region: CSGGDNYNEQFF. Here the CDR3 DNA reads TGCAGTGGGGGTGACAACTACAATGAGCAGTTCTTC.